A selection of T cell receptor beta chains follows, all from one sample in a study of T-cell memory formation after mild COVID-19. TCRdb re-analysed the 5' RACE reads in MiXCR, keeping a single row per CDR3 protein. The top ten clones hold 23% of a sample with some 290,000 distinct CDR3 sequences, 16% of them seen once. The sample was PBMCs or a T cell subset sorted from them (not recorded which). The receptors derive from a man aged 18 to 30 who had mild COVID-19 (a few samples of this study predate the infection). Cell type and time point are not known. Each CDR3 is given with its conserved first and last residue. D genes are given only for firm matches. Part of the rows lack a size; the others show once, few, many or a class for expanded clones.

clone_size j_call d_call v_call cdr3_aa cdr3_nt
few TRBJ2-5 TRBD1 TRBV2 CASSELTRGLPQYF TGTGCCAGCAGTGAGCTTACCAGGGGGCTGCCCCAGTACTTC
NA TRBJ2-3 NA TRBV2 CASSEKGTQYF TGTGCCAGCAGTGAAAAGGGGACGCAGTATTTT
few TRBJ2-2 TRBD2 TRBV28 CASRSGGRNGELFF TGTGCCAGCCGTAGCGGGGGAAGGAACGGGGAGCTGTTTTTT
many TRBJ1-4 NA TRBV7-9 CASSRTDEKLFF TGTGCCAGCAGCCGGACAGATGAAAAACTGTTTTTT
few TRBJ1-6 NA TRBV5-1 CASSPLSLGNSPLHF TGCGCCAGCAGCCCCTTATCTTTAGGGAATTCACCCCTCCACTTT
NA TRBJ1-4 NA TRBV7-6 CASSLVGGTNEKLFF TGTGCCAGCAGCTTAGTTGGGGGGACTAATGAAAAACTGTTTTTT
NA TRBJ2-5 TRBD2 TRBV7-2 CASSRLANQETQYF TGTGCCAGCAGCCGACTAGCGAACCAAGAGACCCAGTACTTC
few TRBJ2-1 TRBD2 TRBV6-1 CASSETSGGYNEQFF TGTGCCAGCAGTGAGACTAGCGGGGGCTACAATGAGCAGTTCTTC
few TRBJ2-4 NA TRBV4-3 CASSQEGWGVAKNIQYF TGCGCCAGCAGCCAAGAGGGATGGGGGGTAGCCAAAAACATTCAGTACTTC
NA TRBJ2-3 NA TRBV20-1 CSARYSRASTDTQYF TGCAGTGCTAGGTACTCTAGGGCTAGCACAGATACGCAGTATTTT
few TRBJ1-1 NA TRBV12-3/TRBV12-4 CASRAWTAEAFF TGTGCCAGCAGGGCATGGACAGCTGAAGCTTTCTTT
few TRBJ2-5 NA TRBV2 CAGGTRETQYF TGTGCCGGCGGGACACGGGAGACCCAGTACTTC
few TRBJ2-7 NA TRBV5-5 CASSFWSITYEQYF TGTGCCAGCAGCTTCTGGTCGATCACCTACGAGCAGTACTTC
many TRBJ2-1 NA TRBV29-1 CSAGTHRIESYNEQFF TGCAGCGCAGGAACCCACAGGATCGAATCCTACAATGAGCAGTTCTTC
NA TRBJ2-3 NA TRBV6-5 CASSYGQYSTDTQYF TGTGCCAGCAGTTACGGGCAGTATAGCACAGATACGCAGTATTTT
NA TRBJ2-7 NA TRBV30 CAWSAGHLAPYEQYF TGTGCCTGGAGTGCGGGACACCTCGCCCCCTACGAGCAGTACTTC
many TRBJ2-1 NA TRBV12-3/TRBV12-4 CASSLSSVNEQFF TGTGCCAGCAGTTTAAGCTCTGTTAATGAGCAGTTCTTC
few TRBJ2-3 TRBD2 TRBV10-3 CAIRGSGGAGDTQYF TGTGCCATCAGGGGCAGCGGGGGGGCAGGAGATACGCAGTATTTT
few TRBJ2-1 TRBD1 TRBV20-1 CSAEGQGVFNEQFF TGCAGTGCTGAAGGACAGGGAGTCTTTAATGAGCAGTTCTTC
NA TRBJ2-5 NA TRBV25-1 CASSGVWQETQYF TGTGCCAGCAGTGGGGTATGGCAAGAGACCCAGTACTTC
NA TRBJ1-5 NA TRBV6-1 CASGQINQPQHF TGTGCCAGCGGACAGATCAATCAGCCCCAGCATTTT
NA TRBJ1-5 NA TRBV27 CASSLWGVQPQHF TGTGCCAGCAGTTTGTGGGGAGTCCAGCCCCAGCATTTT
few TRBJ1-2 NA TRBV7-2 CASSPAGSWYGYTF TGTGCCAGCAGCCCAGCGGGCAGTTGGTATGGCTACACCTTC
NA TRBJ2-1 TRBD2 TRBV11-2 CASSQGLAGDNEQFF TGTGCCAGCAGCCAAGGACTAGCGGGGGACAATGAGCAGTTCTTC
NA TRBJ2-3 NA TRBV9 CASNLGATDTQYF TGTGCCAGCAACCTGGGGGCCACAGATACGCAGTATTTT
NA TRBJ2-1 TRBD2 TRBV20-1 CSAWASGGVSRFF TGCAGTGCTTGGGCAAGCGGGGGGGTCTCTCGGTTCTTC
few TRBJ1-2 NA TRBV10-3 CAISVEGKPNYGYTF TGTGCCATCAGTGTGGAAGGAAAGCCTAACTATGGCTACACCTTC